The rows below give T cell receptor beta chains drawn from one sample of a study of T cell responses to AZD1222 COVID-19 vaccine. The assay was immunoSEQ multiplex PCR, and TCRdb's table has in-frame clones only and misses some. The sample includes a few hundred thousand clones, approximately 93% seen only once; the top ten take 0.55%. The sequencing here drew on peripheral blood, taken on day 0 of AZD1222 vaccination. These receptors originate from an adult in good health. Both conserved end residues are part of each CDR3.

J	V	CDR3
TRBJ2-3	TRBV3-1/TRBV3-2	CASSQDPFTTDTQYF
TRBJ1-5	TRBV2	CASQTGENQPQHF
TRBJ2-6	TRBV4-2	CASSQDRTAGANVLTF
TRBJ2-5	TRBV5-1	CASSNGAGHQETQYF
TRBJ2-1	TRBV6-5	CASSYRGGYNEQFF
TRBJ1-3	TRBV5-1	CASSPVGRNTIYF
TRBJ2-7	TRBV5-5	CASSLAGQAYEQYF
TRBJ2-1	TRBV20-1	CSASDPAGWNEQFF
TRBJ2-5	TRBV24-1	CATSDRTGNLLETQYF
TRBJ2-2	TRBV4-1	CASRPGEGGVAGELFF
TRBJ1-3	TRBV12-3/TRBV12-4	CASSLASGNTIYF
TRBJ2-7	TRBV18	CASSHRDRETYEQYF
TRBJ2-2	TRBV4-1	CASSPAGGRGRELFF
TRBJ2-1	TRBV30	CARTWGTNNNEQFF
TRBJ2-5	TRBV20-1	CSATDRSDQYF
TRBJ1-4	TRBV15	CATSRGGLRNEKLFF
TRBJ1-5	TRBV19	CASSIQNPQPQHF
TRBJ2-5	TRBV7-9	CASSFGPGETQYF
TRBJ1-1	TRBV7-9	CASSLEGGGAFF
TRBJ1-3	TRBV19	CASKSQGNGNTIYF
TRBJ1-2	TRBV6-2/TRBV6-3	CASSYSTGRAYGYTF
TRBJ2-4	TRBV15	CATSSPRSAKNIQYF
TRBJ2-7	TRBV30	CAWRQAGGRYEQYF
TRBJ2-1	TRBV3-1/TRBV3-2	CASRLADRSYNEQFF
TRBJ2-3	TRBV28	CASILRGGNTDTQYF
TRBJ1-2	TRBV5-1	CASSEGQRANYGYTF
TRBJ1-1	TRBV6-5	CASSTGNTEAFF
TRBJ2-2	TRBV12-3/TRBV12-4	CASSLEWTGELFF
TRBJ1-5	TRBV30	CAWETGNPPRGNQPQHF
TRBJ2-7	TRBV12-3/TRBV12-4	CASSSSELSDF